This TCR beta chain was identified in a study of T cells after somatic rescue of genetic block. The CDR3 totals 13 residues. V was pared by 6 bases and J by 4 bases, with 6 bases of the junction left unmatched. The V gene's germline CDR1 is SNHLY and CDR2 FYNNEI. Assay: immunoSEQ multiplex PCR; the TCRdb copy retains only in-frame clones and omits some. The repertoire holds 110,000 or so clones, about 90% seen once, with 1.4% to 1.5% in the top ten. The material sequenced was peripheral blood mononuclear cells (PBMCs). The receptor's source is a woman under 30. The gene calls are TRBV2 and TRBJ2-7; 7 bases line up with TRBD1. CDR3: CASRGDSRYEQYF. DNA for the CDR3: TGTGCCAGCAGAGGGGACAGTCGTTACGAGCAGTACTTC.